The clone carrying this T cell receptor (beta chain) was detected ten times or more. The target antigen is unknown. Before thyroid surgery, none of the patients had received any treatment. The data were obtained in a study of metastatic and nonmetastatic thyroid tumors. General study points: Patients with malignant thyroid tumors reportedly had significantly higher TCR beta diversity than those with benign nodules, in blood and tumor.

TCRdb re-called clones from the PCR reads using MiXCR. The sample holds roughly 40,000 clones, approximately 17% seen once. V gave up 6 bases and J gave up 1 base, with 14 bases separating them. The CDR3 contains 15 residues. The chain links TRBV12-3 or TRBV12-4 to TRBJ2-3, with D perhaps assigned TRBD1 or TRBD2 (6 bases each). The sample comprised blood. This TCR derives from a male donor with papillary thyroid cancer or a benign thyroid nodule (not recorded which). Some clones in this sample may be carry-over from other donors' samples. For the CDR3, the DNA is TGTGCCAGCAGCCCAGGGGAGGCGGGCACAGATACGCAGTATTTT. This translates into CASSPGEAGTDTQYF.